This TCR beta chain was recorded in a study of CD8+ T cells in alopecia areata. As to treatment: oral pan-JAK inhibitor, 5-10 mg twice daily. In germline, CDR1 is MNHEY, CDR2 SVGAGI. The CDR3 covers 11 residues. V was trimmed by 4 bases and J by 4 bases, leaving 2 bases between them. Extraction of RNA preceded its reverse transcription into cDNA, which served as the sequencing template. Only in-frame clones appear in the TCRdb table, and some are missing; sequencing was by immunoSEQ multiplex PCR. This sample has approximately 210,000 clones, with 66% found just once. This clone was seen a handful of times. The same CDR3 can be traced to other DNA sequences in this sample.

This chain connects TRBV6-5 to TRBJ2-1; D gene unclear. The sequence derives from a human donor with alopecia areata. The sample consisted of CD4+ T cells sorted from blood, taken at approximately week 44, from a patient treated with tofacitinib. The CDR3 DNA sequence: TGTGCCAGCAGTTTGTACAATGAGCAGTTCTTC. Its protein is CASSLYNEQFF.